The source of this T cell receptor beta chain is a study of blood T cell repertoires in COVID-19 (TCRdb year 2020). For context, the study as a whole: Samples from collaborators originated in the United States, Italy and Spain and spanned both the acute and convalescent phases of COVID-19. The material from the prospective study consisted of cDNA or gDNA derived from T cells, B-cell-depleted T cells, or PBMCs. Subjects who had been exposed to COVID-19, were actively infected with it, or had recovered from it provided the deeply sampled blood TCRbeta repertoires that made up the dataset. The repertoires were made available in a free public database intended to serve as a resource for research on the immune response to SARS-CoV-2. Samples came from the ongoing ImmuneRACE study (first 160 participants) plus 1,254 subjects from 6 global collaborators. The sample metadata nearly always contained a de-identified subject ID, COVID-19 status, age in years and sex. Where available, HLA class I and class II types were taken from metadata supplied by the sample provider and were not determined by assay-based typing.

Notes on this clone: It lacks a known antigen. It has no much larger one-base neighbor in the sample; base qualities were not kept.

At one collaborating source in Seattle, patients were enrolled during active infection and were followed longitudinally through the course of disease. Each collaborating institution followed its own protocols to collect whole blood in K2EDTA tubes. For TCRbeta analysis, collaborator samples were shipped as frozen whole blood, as isolated PBMCs, or as DNA extracted from either sample type. TCRbeta CDR3 regions were amplified from genomic DNA using the immunoSEQ Assay, a bias-controlled multiplex PCR. The authors' pipeline ran thus. The number of nucleated cells in each sample was estimated from the amplification of reference gene primers within the assay. Sequence reads were collapsed and filtered to measure the absolute abundance of every unique TCRbeta CDR3 rearrangement. For each sample, productive Simpson clonality was calculated by taking the square root of Simpson's diversity index across productive rearrangements. TCRdb retrieved this table from immuneACCESS and kept in-frame rearrangements only. Not all clones are present; in checked studies, unresolved V genes account for under half, and no reason is known for the remainder. V and J calls and clone size are those listed in that table; D and trimming were worked out from the DNA. The table for this sample lists fewer than 350,000 clones; around 90% of them were counted only once. The biggest ten clones account for approximately 10% of the sample.

Summary of the overall study and its limitations: How much clinical and demographic metadata was included differed by source and by participant, and the metadata was provided uncurated.

The TCR originated in a man aged 25 to 40 with COVID-19, enrolled during active disease. Sample: peripheral blood.

This receptor carries the CDR3 CSVAQGYGNYGYTF. The bases read TGCAGCGTTGCTCAGGGGTACGGGAACTATGGCTACACCTTC. The chain is encoded by TRBV29-1 joined to TRBJ1-2; a tentative D call is TRBD1 (6 bases match). CDR1 is given as SQVTM and CDR2 as ANQGSEA, both from the germline V gene. The CDR3 measures 14 amino acids from cysteine to phenylalanine. Here the CDR3 DNA is all that survives: 42 bases in frame from base 1. V is cut by 4 bases and J by 2 bases, and the space between the germline ends is 14 bases.